This T cell receptor (beta chain) is from a study of long-term antiretroviral therapy in people with HIV. This clone was seen a handful of times. With survey level as its setting, the immunoSEQ assay was v3.0. Sequenced by immunoSEQ multiplex PCR; TCRdb stores in-frame clones only, minus some. This repertoire shows 15,000 to 20,000 clones, 88% found once; its top ten account for about 15%. The V end was cut by 2 bases, the J end by 8 bases, with 12 bases between. The CDR3 runs 13 residues. CDR1 ENHRY and CDR2 SYGVKD come from the germline V gene. The material sequenced was unsorted PBMCs, taken around 2.3 years before starting antiretroviral therapy. The rearrangement links TRBV10-3 to TRBJ1-2; possible D gene TRBD1, 5 bases. This TCR was sampled from a young woman with HIV. The chain's CDR3 is CAISEGGVQGYTF. The CDR3 DNA reads as TGTGCCATCAGTGAGGGGGGGGTTCAAGGCTACACCTTC.